This T cell receptor beta chain originates from a study of CD8+CD57+ T cells in acquired aplastic anemia. Study as a whole: When averaged, DNA from sorted CD4+ and CD8+ cells came to 3.2 ug.

This clonotype was observed a few times. Its target is not known. TCR beta VDJ and CDR3 were profiled, and genomic DNA was the template. Using its own MiXCR run on the reads, TCRdb lists one record per CDR3 protein. The data show 98,000 or so distinct CDR3 sequences, approximately 49% seen once. The V end lost 3 bases, the J end lost 3 bases, and 8 bases lay between the germline ends. CDR1 MGHDK and CDR2 SYGVNS come from the germline V gene. The CDR3 totals 13 residues. Study-wide results and caveats: The number of CD8+ CDR3 sequences shared by patients and controls was roughly 31.

This receptor was taken from a human donor in good health, serving as a control. The chain uses TRBV25-1 and TRBJ1-2; maybe TRBD1 (6 bases). Material for sequencing was sorted CD4+, CD8+, or CD8+CD57+ T cells (not recorded which) from PBMCs. CDR3 sequence: CASSDGGYYGYTF. CDR3 DNA sequence: TGTGCCAGCAGTGATGGGGGCTACTATGGCTACACCTTC.